This entry features one T cell receptor beta chain sequence. No antigen is known for it. Lesional scalp punch biopsies and peripheral blood came from alopecia areata patients. The data derive from a study of CD8+ T cells in alopecia areata. Study-level information: Tofacitinib was taken orally by treated patients, and the dose was 5 to 10 mg twice daily. Notes on the study in general: The study found TCR sharing across patients less clear than in mice, possibly for HLA reasons. The study found higher clonality in lesional than normal scalp, especially in alopecia totalis/universalis.

Germline V lookup: CDR1 SGHTS, CDR2 YDEGEE. V was shortened by 6 bases and J by 9 bases, with 19 bases between the two germline ends. CDR3 length: 14 residues. Once RNA had been extracted, it was reverse transcribed into cDNA to act as the sequencing template. Repertoires were generated with immunoSEQ multiplex PCR, while TCRdb's copy carries only in-frame clones and drops some. In the table there are about 11,000 clones, 55% to 65% of which are singletons. The source is a human donor with alopecia areata. Material: skin, obtained at week 0. J is TRBJ1-3 and V is TRBV5-8, with D possibly matching TRBD1 (5 bases). CDR3 amino acids: CASTWGGEGGTIYF. For the CDR3, the DNA is TGTGCCAGCACCTGGGGCGGCGAAGGAGGCACCATATATTTT.